The clone carrying this T cell receptor (beta chain) was seen only a few times. This sample was included in a study of T-cell reconstitution after alpha-beta-depleted transplantation in children. Molecular barcoding with unique molecular identifiers was used for the TCRbeta library. TCRdb fed the PCR reads into MiXCR, producing one record per CDR3 protein. The sample holds some 70,000 distinct CDR3 sequences, roughly 6.6% seen once. The source material was PBMCs from the stem cell graft donor, sampled from the stem cell graft. This TCR was sampled from a human donor who donated a stem cell graft to a child with acute lymphoblastic leukemia.

CDR3 residues: CASSLTSGRETQYF. DNA for the CDR3: TGTGCCAGCAGCTTAACTAGCGGACGAGAGACCCAGTACTTC. V is TRBV7-2 and J is TRBJ2-5; 8 positions agree with TRBD2. V shed 2 bases and J 4 bases; nucleotides not matched to a gene: 3. From germline, CDR1 is SGHTA and CDR2 FQGNSA. CDR3 length equals 14 residues. Filled out from reference TRBV7-2 and TRBJ2-5, the complete variable domain reads GAGVSQSPSNKVTEKGKDVELRCDPISGHTALYWYRQSLGQGLEFLIYFQGNSAPDKSGLPSDRFSAERTGGSVSTLTIQRTQQEDSAVYLCASSLTSGRETQYFGPGTRLLVL.